The T cell receptor beta chain described here comes from a study of T cell responses to AZD1222 COVID-19 vaccine. Study-wide results and limits: Among AZD1222 vaccinees, only six were seropositive at baseline. There were mostly white British donors and more females than males, and clonal diversity was possibly underestimated.

CDR1 and CDR2 from the germline V gene are LNHNV and YYDKDF (reference sequence). The V and J ends lost 0 bases and 10 bases respectively, with 16 bases between them. This CDR3 region has 15 residues. Investigators merged groups given second doses at roughly 4 or roughly 12 weeks. Only in-frame clones appear in the TCRdb table, and some are missing; sequencing was by immunoSEQ multiplex PCR. The sample shows around 120,000 clones, about 93% of them seen only once. Comments on this clone: The antigen is not known.

This sequence joins TRBV15 and TRBJ2-1; D is perhaps TRBD2 (7 bases). This clonotype was sampled from an adult who received the AZD1222 COVID-19 vaccine. The sequenced sample was peripheral blood, obtained 28 days after the second AZD1222 dose. CDR3 residues: CATSRDSGGHKEQFF. In nucleotides, the CDR3 is TGTGCCACCAGCAGAGACTCCGGGGGGCATAAGGAGCAGTTCTTC. The whole variable domain, remainder taken from reference TRBV15 and TRBJ2-1, is DAMVIQNPRYQVTQFGKPVTLSCSQTLNHNVMYWYQQKSSQAPKLLFHYYDKDFNNEADTPDNFQSRRPNTSFCFLDIRSPGLGDTAMYLCATSRDSGGHKEQFFGPGTRLTVL.